This T cell receptor (beta chain) was retrieved from a study of T cells in Graves' hyperthyroidism and ophthalmopathy. Amplified TCR beta CDR3 regions derived from RNA transcripts. An initial round of RT-PCR targeting the TCR CDR3 relied on the HTBI primer set. MiXCR, run by TCRdb on the multiplex PCR reads, gives a single entry per CDR3 protein. Here the sample spans a few hundred thousand distinct CDR3 sequences, around 42% being singletons. As concerns this clonotype: Its target is unknown.

Trimming took 6 bases from V and 9 from J, leaving 23 bases between them. The CDR3 has 14 amino acids. Germline lookup yields CDR1 DFQATT and CDR2 SNEGSKA (reference sequence). Overall study results and limits: Before onset, ophthalmopathy was predicted by the model a median around 6.5 months earlier. Ophthalmopathy was separated from stable hyperthyroidism by a 13 V-J model. Most thyroid-expanded clonotypes above 0.001 were also found in blood.

What was sequenced was peripheral blood or thyroid tissue (not recorded which). The rearrangement links TRBV20-1 to TRBJ2-5; D is possibly TRBD1 (5 bases). This TCR derives from an adult woman with Graves' disease, either hyperthyroidism or ophthalmopathy (not recorded which). CDR3 sequence: CSASDRHFQGAQYF. The CDR3 DNA reads as TGCAGTGCAAGTGATCGACATTTCCAAGGGGCCCAGTACTTC.